This T cell receptor beta chain was sequenced for a study of shared clonotypes between healthy human individuals. Repertoires were generated with immunoSEQ multiplex PCR, while TCRdb's copy carries only in-frame clones and drops some. This repertoire shows 900,000 to 1,200,000 clones, roughly 74% found once; its top ten account for 0.6% to 0.75%. V was trimmed by 7 bases and J by 5 bases, leaving 15 bases between them. The germline V gene encodes CDR1 MNHNS and CDR2 SASEGT. The CDR3 has 14 residues. This clone was detected only a few times. This receptor was identified in a man aged 18 to 30 in good health. Some clones in this sample may be carry-over from other donors' samples. The chain is built from TRBV6-1 and TRBJ2-1; D gene ambiguous. The sample comprised memory CD4+ T cells from PBMCs. Subset in this sample: CD45RA-negative fraction. CDR3 sequence: CASNQPVTNNEQFF. The CDR3 coding sequence is TGTGCCAGCAACCAGCCGGTAACTAACAATGAGCAGTTCTTC.